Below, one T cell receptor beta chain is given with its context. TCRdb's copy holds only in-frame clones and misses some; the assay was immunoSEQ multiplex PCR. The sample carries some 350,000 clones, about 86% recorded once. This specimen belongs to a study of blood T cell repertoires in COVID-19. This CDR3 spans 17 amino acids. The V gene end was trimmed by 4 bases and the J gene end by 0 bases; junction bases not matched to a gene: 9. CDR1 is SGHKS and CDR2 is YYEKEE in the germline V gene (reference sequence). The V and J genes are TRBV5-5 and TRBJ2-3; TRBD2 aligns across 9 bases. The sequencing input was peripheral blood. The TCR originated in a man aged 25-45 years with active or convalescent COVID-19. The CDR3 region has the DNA TGTGCCAGCAGCCCATTCGTAGCGGGGGTAAGCACAGATACGCAGTATTTT. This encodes CASSPFVAGVSTDTQYF.